This T cell receptor (beta chain) was captured by sequencing in a study of T-cell memory formation after mild COVID-19. General study points: CD4/CD8 balance held among clones contracting day 15 to 85, and later expanders leaned CD4+. Proof of SARS-CoV-2 specificity was absent for the second-wave clones that crested on day 37. Within pre-infection memory, some responding clones were found, suggesting cross-reactive memory joined.

From the 5' RACE reads, TCRdb called clonotypes with MiXCR, one entry per CDR3 protein. The sample holds about 430,000 distinct CDR3 sequences, roughly 18% seen once. This clonotype was seen repeatedly, ten times or more. Its antigen is currently unknown. The clonotype originates from a man between 18 and 35 years old who had mild COVID-19 (a few samples of this study predate the infection). Cell type and time point are not known. The sample was PBMCs or a T cell subset sorted from them (not recorded which).

CDR3: CASSQGSLEQYF. CDR3 sequence (DNA): TGTGCCAGCAGCCAGGGCAGCCTGGAGCAGTACTTC. V and J are TRBV4-2 and TRBJ2-7; D is ambiguous. The germline V and J ends were trimmed by 3 bases and 7 bases, with 10 bases remaining between them. The CDR3 runs to 12 residues. Germline V gives CDR1 LGHNA, CDR2 YNFKEQ.